Below are 19 T cell receptor beta chains sequenced from a single sample in a study of shared clonotypes between healthy human individuals. Using immunoSEQ multiplex PCR, the repertoire was profiled, and TCRdb retains in-frame clones only, with some absent. The sample has around 2.5 million clones, approximately 93% seen once. The source material was naive CD4+ T cells from PBMCs. The subset here: CD45RA+ positively selected. All receptors derive from a man aged 18 to 30 in good health. Some clones in this sample may be carry-over from other donors' samples.

The chain is built from TRBV7-9 and TRBJ2-1; possibly TRBD1 or TRBD2 for D (5 bases each). Trimming cost V 5 bases and J 8 bases, with 22 bases left between them. The CDR3 has 16 residues. Germline V gives CDR1 SEHNR, CDR2 FQNEAQ (reference sequence). For the CDR3, the DNA is TGTGCCAGCAGCCGTAGGGCTAGAGGGGTTGAGGATGAGCAGTTCTTC. It codes for CASSRRARGVEDEQFF.

Of note for this clone: The identical CDR3 is also encoded by other nucleotide sequences in the sample. The chain's CDR3 is CASSSQGGTEAFF. The CDR3 DNA reads as TGTGCCAGCAGCTCCCAGGGAGGCACTGAAGCTTTCTTT. This chain connects TRBV7-9 to TRBJ1-1; weak D call: TRBD1 (5 bases). CDR1 and CDR2 from the germline V gene are SEHNR and FQNEAQ (reference sequence). The CDR3 has 13 residues. Trimming took 4 bases from V and 4 from J, leaving 10 bases between them.

As regards this clone: Other DNA sequences of this sample code for an identical CDR3. The genes are TRBV28 and TRBJ1-2; D call uncertain. Deletions cut 2 bases from V and 5 bases from J, with 12 bases between. Germline V lookup: CDR1 MDHEN, CDR2 SYDVKM. The CDR3 runs 14 residues. The CDR3 loop reads CASSLRRAGYGYTF. CDR3 sequence (DNA): TGTGCCAGCAGTTTAAGGAGGGCCGGTTATGGCTACACCTTC.

The chain has TRBV2 and TRBJ2-5, with D tentatively TRBD1 (7 bases). This CDR3 has 13 amino acids. V lost 7 bases, J lost 7 bases, and 16 bases lay in between. Germline V lookup: CDR1 SNHLY, CDR2 FYNNEI. CDR3 region: CASNQGEVGTQYF. For the CDR3, the DNA is TGTGCCAGCAACCAGGGGGAGGTGGGGACCCAGTACTTC.

The chain joins TRBV5-4 to TRBJ2-6, with D unresolved. The CDR3 is 18 residues long. From germline, CDR1 is SGHNT and CDR2 YYREEE (reference sequence). Deletions cut 4 bases from V and 4 bases from J, with 21 bases between. In DNA form, the CDR3 reads TGTGCCAGCAGCCCGACCCTAAACAGTGCTCTGGGGGCCAACGTCCTGACTTTC. It codes for CASSPTLNSALGANVLTF. Based on the CDR3 plus reference TRBV5-4 and TRBJ2-6, the full variable domain is ETGVTQSPTHLIKTRGQQVTLRCSSQSGHNTVSWYQQALGQGPQFIFQYYREEENGRGNFPPRFSGLQFPNYSSELNVNALELDDSALYLCASSPTLNSALGANVLTFGAGSRLTVL.

Remarks on this clone: This specimen includes other DNA sequences encoding the same CDR3. The chain carries TRBV5-4 and TRBJ2-5; 11 nucleotides line up with TRBD2. This CDR3 spans 14 amino acids. Trimming took 4 bases from V and 4 from J; bases not matched to a gene: 3. Germline V gives CDR1 SGHNT, CDR2 YYREEE (reference sequence). The DNA for the CDR3 is TGTGCCAGCAGCACCGGACTAGCGGGAGAGACCCAGTACTTC. It specifies CASSTGLAGETQYF.

In regard to this clone: The same CDR3 is also encoded by other DNA sequences in this sample. This sequence joins TRBV6-5 and TRBJ2-5; weak D call: TRBD2 (6 bases). This CDR3 has 14 amino acids. Per the germline V gene, CDR1 is MNHEY and CDR2 is SVGAGI. Trimming took off 0 bases at V and 1 base at J, with 6 bases between the two ends. CDR3 region: CASSYSRGQETQYF. The CDR3 DNA sequence: TGTGCCAGCAGTTACTCGCGGGGCCAAGAGACCCAGTACTTC.

In this sample, this clone turned up once. V usage is TRBV15 and J usage is TRBJ2-2; D is ambiguous. In germline, CDR1 is LNHNV, CDR2 YYDKDF (reference sequence). The CDR3 sequence is 15 residues long. V lost 0 bases, J lost 3 bases, and 8 bases lay in between. In DNA form, the CDR3 reads TGTGCCACCAGCAGAGATCTTGGGCACACCGGGGAGCTGTTTTTT. This encodes CATSRDLGHTGELFF.

This chain joins TRBV28 and TRBJ2-7; D possibly uses TRBD1 or TRBD2 (6 bases each). The CDR3 length is 18 residues. In germline, CDR1 is MDHEN, CDR2 SYDVKM. V lost 7 bases and J 3 bases, leaving 28 bases between the germline ends. In DNA, the CDR3 is TGTGCCAGCACCTCCACGGGGGCCGTCTTTCAGGGGAGCTACGAGCAGTACTTC. It yields the protein CASTSTGAVFQGSYEQYF. The full variable domain, its missing parts supplied by reference TRBV28 and TRBJ2-7, is DVKVTQSSRYLVKRTGEKVFLECVQDMDHENMFWYRQDPGLGLRLIYFSYDVKMKEKGDIPEGYSVSREKKERFSLILESASTNQTSMYLCASTSTGAVFQGSYEQYFGPGTRLTVT.

The V call is TRBV9, the J call TRBJ2-1; D might be TRBD2 (5 bases). The germline V gene has CDR1 SGDLS and CDR2 YYNGEE. The CDR3 has 16 residues. V dropped 3 bases and J dropped 12 bases, with 25 bases sitting between them. The CDR3 region has the DNA TGTGCCAGCAGCGCCGTAGCAATGGGCATACGGGATGGGCAGTTCTTC. This sequence encodes CASSAVAMGIRDGQFF.

V usage is TRBV4-1 and J usage is TRBJ1-1, with a weak D call TRBD1 (5 bases). The germline gives CDR1 MGHRA, CDR2 YSYEKL. The CDR3 is made up of 13 amino acids. The V end lost 1 base, the J end lost 6 bases, and 9 bases lay between the germline ends. The DNA for the CDR3 is TGCGCCAGCAGCCAAGTGAGGGACGCTGAAGCTTTCTTT. It is translated as CASSQVRDAEAFF.

The rearrangement links TRBV4-1 to TRBJ1-1; D call uncertain. The V end was cut by 4 bases, the J end by 0 bases, with 6 bases between. The CDR3 has 13 residues. In germline, CDR1 is MGHRA, CDR2 YSYEKL. The CDR3 bases are TGCGCCAGCAGCCGTTCCGTGAACACTGAAGCTTTCTTT. Protein: CASSRSVNTEAFF.

The rearrangement joins TRBV28 to TRBJ1-2, with D tentatively TRBD1 (5 bases). Germline values: CDR1 MDHEN, CDR2 SYDVKM. V dropped 6 bases and J dropped 5 bases, with 16 bases sitting between them. CDR3 length: 14 residues. Here the CDR3 reads CASRRQQSRYGYTF. For the CDR3, the DNA is TGTGCCAGCAGACGACAGCAGAGCCGTTATGGCTACACCTTC.

On this clone: One junction end disagrees with the germline gene, perhaps due to a read error. Other DNA sequences within the sample encode an identical CDR3. This chain links TRBV4-3 with TRBJ2-5, with TRBD2 matching 10 bases. The CDR3 covers 14 residues. Germline V gene sequence: CDR1 LGHNA, CDR2 YSLEER. The CDR3 sequence: CASSQPGLANTQYF. DNA of the CDR3: TGCGCCAGCAGCCAACCGGGACTAGCGAACACCCAATACTTC.

The V and J genes are TRBV7-3 and TRBJ2-1; D uncertain. Per germline, CDR1 SGHTA and CDR2 FQGTGA. V was pared by 0 bases and J by 2 bases, with 5 bases between. The length of the CDR3 is 14 residues. The CDR3 protein is CASSLTPTYNEQFF. The CDR3 DNA sequence: TGTGCCAGCAGCTTAACCCCGACCTACAATGAGCAGTTCTTC. The variable domain in full, completed from reference TRBV7-3 and TRBJ2-1, reads GAGVSQTPSNKVTEKGKYVELRCDPISGHTALYWYRQSLGQGPEFLIYFQGTGAADDSGLPNDRFFAVRPEGSVSTLKIQRTERGDSAVYLCASSLTPTYNEQFFGPGTRLTVL.

The chain carries TRBV6-1 and TRBJ1-4; D is undetermined. The V gene's germline CDR1 is MNHNS and CDR2 SASEGT. The CDR3 is made up of 14 amino acids. The V and J ends lost 1 base and 12 bases respectively, with 15 bases between them. CDR3 protein: CASSEVWWSEELFF. DNA of the CDR3: TGTGCCAGCAGTGAAGTTTGGTGGTCGGAGGAACTGTTTTTT.

The chain joins TRBV5-5 to TRBJ1-3; D not resolved. The germline gives CDR1 SGHKS, CDR2 YYEKEE (reference sequence). Trimming took 0 bases from V and 3 from J, leaving 13 bases between them. This CDR3 comprises 16 residues. The CDR3 DNA reads as TGTGCCAGCAGCTTGGCCTCGAGGGTCTTTGGAAACACCATATATTTT. It codes for CASSLASRVFGNTIYF. The variable domain in full, completed from reference TRBV5-5 and TRBJ1-3, reads DAGVTQSPTHLIKTRGQQVTLRCSPISGHKSVSWYQQVLGQGPQFIFQYYEKEERGRGNFPDRFSARQFPNYSSELNVNALLLGDSALYLCASSLASRVFGNTIYFGEGSWLTVV.

V is TRBV5-4 and J is TRBJ2-2; TRBD1 matches at 7 bases. The J segment lost 4 bases and the V segment lost 4 bases, leaving 7 bases of the junction unmatched. The CDR3 extends over 15 amino acids. Germline CDR1 reads SGHNT; CDR2 reads YYREEE (reference sequence). This chain's CDR3 is CASSITGVGTGELFF. The CDR3 DNA reads as TGTGCCAGCAGCATTACAGGGGTTGGCACCGGGGAGCTGTTTTTT.

This clone has only one observation. The rearrangement uses TRBV2 and TRBJ1-3; 8 bases map to TRBD1. This CDR3 has 15 residues. V lost 4 bases, J lost 0 bases, and 2 bases stayed unmatched. Per germline, CDR1 SNHLY and CDR2 FYNNEI. The DNA of the CDR3 is TGTGCCAGCAGTGTAGACAGGGGCTCTGGAAACACCATATATTTT. Its protein product is CASSVDRGSGNTIYF.